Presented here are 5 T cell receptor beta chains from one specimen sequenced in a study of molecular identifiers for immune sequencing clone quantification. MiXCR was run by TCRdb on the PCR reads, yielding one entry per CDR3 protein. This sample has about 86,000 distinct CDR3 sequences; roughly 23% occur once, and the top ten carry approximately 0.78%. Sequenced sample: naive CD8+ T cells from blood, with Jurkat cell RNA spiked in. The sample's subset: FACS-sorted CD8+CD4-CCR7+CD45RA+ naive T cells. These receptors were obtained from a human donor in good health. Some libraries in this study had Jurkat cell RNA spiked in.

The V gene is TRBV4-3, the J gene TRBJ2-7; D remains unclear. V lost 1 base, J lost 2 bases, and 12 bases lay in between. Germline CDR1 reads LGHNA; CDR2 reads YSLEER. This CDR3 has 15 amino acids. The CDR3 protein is CASSQVAQSTYEQYF. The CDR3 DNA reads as TGCGCCAGCAGCCAAGTGGCTCAATCGACCTACGAGCAGTACTTC.

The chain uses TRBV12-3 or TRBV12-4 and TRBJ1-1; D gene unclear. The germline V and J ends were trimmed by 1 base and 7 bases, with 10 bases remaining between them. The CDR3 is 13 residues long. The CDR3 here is CASSLELSIEAFF. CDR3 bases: TGTGCCAGCAGTTTAGAACTGAGTATTGAAGCTTTCTTT.

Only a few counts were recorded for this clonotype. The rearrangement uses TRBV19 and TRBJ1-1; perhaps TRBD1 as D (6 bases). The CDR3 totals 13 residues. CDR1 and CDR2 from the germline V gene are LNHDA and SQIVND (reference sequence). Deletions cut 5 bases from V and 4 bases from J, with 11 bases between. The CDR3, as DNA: TGTGCCAGTAGTCCTACAGGGTTCACTGAAGCTTTCTTT. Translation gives CASSPTGFTEAFF.

The CDR3 nucleotides read TGTGCCACCAGCAGAGCCAGAAGCTCCTACAATGAGCAGTTCTTC. As protein: CATSRARSSYNEQFF. This chain connects TRBV15 to TRBJ2-1; D unclear. Per germline, CDR1 LNHNV and CDR2 YYDKDF (reference sequence). The CDR3 runs to 15 residues. Trimming shortened V by 1 base and J by 0 bases, and 7 bases separated the two germline ends.

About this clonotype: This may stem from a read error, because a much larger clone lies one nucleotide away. The CDR3 sequence: CASSHSSGSGTGELFF. DNA for the CDR3: TGTGCCAGCAGCCACAGTAGCGGTAGCGGGACCGGGGAGCTGTTTTTT. The chain carries TRBV9 and TRBJ2-2; TRBD2 aligns across 7 bases. J gave up 5 bases and V 4 bases, and 11 bases lay outside the gene matches. This CDR3 spans 16 amino acids. Looked up from germline, CDR1 is SGDLS and CDR2 is YYNGEE.